This T cell receptor (beta chain) was identified during a study of persistence of HIV-infected CD4 T cells. V lost 5 bases, J lost 1 base, and 19 bases lay in between. CDR3 size: 17 residues. Germline V gene data show CDR1 as SGHNT and CDR2 as YENEEA. General study results and limits: TCRbeta richness was lower in CMV- and Gag-responding cells than in anti-CD3/anti-CD28-responding cells.

Note on this clone: Antigen unknown.

Sequencing used immunoSEQ version 4 in survey mode. Sequenced by immunoSEQ multiplex PCR; TCRdb stores in-frame clones only, minus some. The table includes around 7,500 clones, roughly two thirds detected once. The stimulus was lysate of CMV-infected fibroblasts, roughly 9.2 ug/mL. Responding CD4+ T cells were sorted by upregulation of both CD40 ligand and CD69. Anti-CD28/CD49d costimulation, CD40-blocking antibody and enfuvirtide were given to CD8-depleted PBMCs for under 20 hours. The specimen was CD4+ T cells sorted from PBMCs after 18-hour stimulation, collected from a patient who received antiretroviral therapy. The origin of this receptor is an adult man with HIV who was CMV-seropositive. This chain connects TRBV11-3 to TRBJ2-3; D is perhaps TRBD1 (6 bases). CDR3 bases: TGTGCCAGCAGCCTCTCAGGCCCGGGACAAGGCACAGATACGCAGTATTTT. The encoded protein is CASSLSGPGQGTDTQYF.